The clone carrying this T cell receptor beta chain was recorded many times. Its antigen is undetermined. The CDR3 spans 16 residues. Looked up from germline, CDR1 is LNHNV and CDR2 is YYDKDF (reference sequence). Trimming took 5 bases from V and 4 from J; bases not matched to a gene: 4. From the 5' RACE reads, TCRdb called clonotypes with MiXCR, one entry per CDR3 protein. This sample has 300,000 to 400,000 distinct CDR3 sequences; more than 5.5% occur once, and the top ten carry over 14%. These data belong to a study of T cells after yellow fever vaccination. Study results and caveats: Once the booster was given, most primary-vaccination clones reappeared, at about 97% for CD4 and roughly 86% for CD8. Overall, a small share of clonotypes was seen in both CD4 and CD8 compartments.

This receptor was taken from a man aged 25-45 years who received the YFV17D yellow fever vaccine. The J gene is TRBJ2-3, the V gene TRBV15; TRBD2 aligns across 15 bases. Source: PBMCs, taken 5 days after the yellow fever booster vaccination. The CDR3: CATSGGLAGGSDTQYF. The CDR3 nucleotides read TGTGCCACCAGCGGAGGACTAGCGGGAGGGTCAGATACGCAGTATTTT.